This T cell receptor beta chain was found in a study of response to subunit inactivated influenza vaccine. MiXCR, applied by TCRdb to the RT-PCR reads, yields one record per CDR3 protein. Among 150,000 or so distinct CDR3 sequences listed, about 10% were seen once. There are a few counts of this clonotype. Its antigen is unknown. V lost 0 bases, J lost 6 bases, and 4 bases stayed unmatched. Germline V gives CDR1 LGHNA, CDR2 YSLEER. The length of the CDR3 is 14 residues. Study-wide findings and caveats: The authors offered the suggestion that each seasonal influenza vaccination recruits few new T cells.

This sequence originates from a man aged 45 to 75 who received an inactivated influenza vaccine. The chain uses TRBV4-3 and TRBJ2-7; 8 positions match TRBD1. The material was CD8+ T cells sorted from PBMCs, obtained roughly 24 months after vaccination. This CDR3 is CASSQDRTGPEQYF. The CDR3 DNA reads TGCGCCAGCAGCCAAGATAGGACAGGGCCCGAGCAGTACTTC.